A single sample gave rise to the 24 T cell receptor beta chains below, sequenced in a study of T cells after posttransplantation cyclophosphamide. Sequencing used immunoSEQ multiplex PCR; TCRdb keeps in-frame clones, though not all of them. The sample shows about 28,000 clones, roughly 85% of them seen only once. The sequenced material came from PBMCs. These TCRs come from a man aged 50 to 60.

V gene TRBV5-4 combines with J gene TRBJ2-1; 11 bases line up with TRBD2. The CDR3 covers 15 residues. Germline V gene lookup returns CDR1 SGHNT and CDR2 YYREEE (reference sequence). Trimming at V came to 4 bases and at J to 9 bases, leaving 9 bases not matched to a gene. This chain's CDR3 is CASSQTSGSYVEQFF. In DNA form, the CDR3 reads TGTGCCAGCAGCCAAACTAGCGGGAGTTACGTTGAGCAGTTCTTC. The variable domain in full, completed from reference TRBV5-4 and TRBJ2-1, reads ETGVTQSPTHLIKTRGQQVTLRCSSQSGHNTVSWYQQALGQGPQFIFQYYREEENGRGNFPPRFSGLQFPNYSSELNVNALELDDSALYLCASSQTSGSYVEQFFGPGTRLTVL.

This clone occurred a few times. The rearrangement joins TRBV19 to TRBJ1-5; TRBD1 matches at 8 bases. The germline V gene has CDR1 LNHDA and CDR2 SQIVND (reference sequence). V was clipped by 6 bases and J by 2 bases; unmatched bases: 3. The CDR3 consists of 14 residues. CDR3 sequence reads: CASRKDRGNQPQHF. The CDR3 bases are TGTGCCAGTAGGAAGGACAGGGGCAATCAGCCCCAGCATTTT.

The V gene is TRBV5-1, the J gene TRBJ2-7; possible D gene TRBD2, 5 bases. Germline V gene sequence: CDR1 SGHRS, CDR2 YFSETQ. V was cut by 0 bases and J by 2 bases, with 9 bases left in between. This CDR3 has 14 residues. CDR3 in amino acids: CASSLGGAPYEQYF. The CDR3 DNA reads as TGCGCCAGCAGCTTGGGGGGAGCCCCCTACGAGCAGTACTTC.

The chain combines TRBV5-5 with TRBJ2-7; either TRBD1 or TRBD2 may fit D (9 bases each). The CDR3 runs 19 residues. V lost 4 bases, J lost 3 bases, and 29 bases lay in between. CDR1 SGHKS and CDR2 YYEKEE come from the germline V gene (reference sequence). The CDR3 protein is CASSPTGGERTSAYYEQYF. CDR3 nucleotides: TGTGCCAGCAGCCCGACAGGGGGGGAAAGGACTAGCGCCTACTACGAGCAGTACTTC. Variable domain in full (rest from reference TRBV5-5 and TRBJ2-7): DAGVTQSPTHLIKTRGQQVTLRCSPISGHKSVSWYQQVLGQGPQFIFQYYEKEERGRGNFPDRFSARQFPNYSSELNVNALLLGDSALYLCASSPTGGERTSAYYEQYFGPGTRLTVT.

The CDR3 nucleotides are TGTGCCAGCAGCTTTACGACAGTGGAAGCTTTCTTT. It is translated as CASSFTTVEAFF. The chain joins TRBV7-8 to TRBJ1-1; D possibly corresponds to TRBD1 (5 bases). The CDR3 covers 12 residues. Germline V gives CDR1 SGHVS, CDR2 FQNEAQ. V lost 3 bases, J lost 8 bases, and 10 bases lay in between.

J is TRBJ1-1 and V is TRBV7-9, with no clear D. The CDR3 has 13 residues. The germline CDR1 and CDR2 sequences are SEHNR and FQNEAQ (reference sequence). Trimming cost V 3 bases and J 1 base, with 6 bases left between them. CDR3 amino acids: CASSFLSNTEAFF. CDR3 coding DNA: TGTGCCAGCAGCTTTCTCTCGAACACTGAAGCTTTCTTT.

The chain carries TRBV7-2 and TRBJ2-1; TRBD2 aligns across 7 bases. Trimming removed 5 bases from V and 9 bases from J; junction bases left unmatched: 13. The CDR3 is 15 residues long. CDR1 SGHTA and CDR2 FQGNSA come from the germline V gene. Written as DNA, the CDR3 is TGTGCCAGCAGCAATCCGGGACTAAGGGGTAGTGAGCAGTTCTTC. This codes for CASSNPGLRGSEQFF.

V gene TRBV5-8 combines with J gene TRBJ2-1, with TRBD1 matching 7 bases. V trimming: 4 bases; J trimming: 7 bases; junction bases outside the gene matches: 8. Germline CDR1 is SGHTS and CDR2 is YDEGEE. The CDR3 runs to 14 residues. The CDR3 reads CASSIEQGRNEQFF. CDR3 nucleotide sequence: TGTGCCAGCAGCATAGAACAGGGGCGGAATGAGCAGTTCTTC. The whole variable domain, filled in from reference TRBV5-8 and TRBJ2-1, reads EAGVTQSPTHLIKTRGQQATLRCSPISGHTSVYWYQQALGLGLQFLLWYDEGEERNRGNFPPRFSGRQFPNYSSELNVNALELEDSALYLCASSIEQGRNEQFFGPGTRLTVL.

The chain is built from TRBV6-1 and TRBJ2-1; D is perhaps TRBD2 (7 bases). CDR1 and CDR2 from the germline V gene are MNHNS and SASEGT. This CDR3 has 12 residues. V was trimmed by 7 bases and J by 8 bases, leaving 12 bases between them. The CDR3 region has the DNA TGTGCCAGCAAGGGGGGGGCATATGAGCAGTTCTTC. Protein sequence: CASKGGAYEQFF.

The CDR3 nucleotides are TGTGCCAGCAGCTTAGCGGGGGGTGGGAATGAGCAGTTCTTC. Translated: CASSLAGGGNEQFF. The V gene is TRBV7-8, the J gene TRBJ2-1, with D tentatively TRBD2 (6 bases). V was trimmed by 0 bases and J by 7 bases, leaving 10 bases between them. The CDR3 consists of 14 residues. CDR1 is SGHVS, CDR2 FQNEAQ, per germline.

Worth noting for this clone: A read error may produce the germline difference seen at one junction end. The chain recombines TRBV20-1 with TRBJ2-7, with D maybe TRBD1 (6 bases). CDR1 DFQATT and CDR2 SNEGSKA come from the germline V gene (reference sequence). The CDR3 has 11 residues. The CDR3 DNA follows: TGCAGTGCTAGTGACAGGTATACTTCAAACTTC. Residues: CSASDRYTSNF.

The V gene is TRBV28, the J gene TRBJ1-1; D is perhaps TRBD1 (5 bases). Germline CDR1 is MDHEN and CDR2 is SYDVKM. The V and J ends lost 6 bases and 7 bases respectively, with 9 bases between them. The CDR3 spans 11 residues. For the CDR3, the DNA is TGTGCCAGCAGCCAAGGGGTTGAAGCTTTCTTT. Its protein product is CASSQGVEAFF. Filled out from reference TRBV28 and TRBJ1-1, the complete variable domain reads DVKVTQSSRYLVKRTGEKVFLECVQDMDHENMFWYRQDPGLGLRLIYFSYDVKMKEKGDIPEGYSVSREKKERFSLILESASTNQTSMYLCASSQGVEAFFGQGTRLTVV.

This clone was observed a single time. The V and J genes are TRBV2 and TRBJ2-1; 9 positions match TRBD1. Germline trimming cut 7 bases from V and 5 bases from J; bases unmatched to any gene: 12. Germline CDR1 and CDR2: SNHLY and FYNNEI. There are 16 residues in the CDR3. The CDR3 region is CASTLGSGQGNNEQFF. The CDR3 DNA reads TGTGCCAGCACCCTGGGGTCGGGACAGGGAAACAATGAGCAGTTCTTC.

This clone was seen only a few times. The rearrangement joins TRBV9 to TRBJ2-3, with D perhaps matching TRBD2 (7 bases). The CDR3 is made up of 13 amino acids. Between the trimmed V and J ends, which lost 1 base and 6 bases, there was a span of 9 bases. Germline-derived CDR1 and CDR2 are SGDLS and YYNGEE. As DNA, the CDR3 is TGTGCCAGCAGCGTACGGGGGGCGGATACGCAGTATTTT. Translation: CASSVRGADTQYF.

The CDR3 reads CASSSGLAGGPMFF. The CDR3 DNA reads TGTGCCAGCAGCTCCGGACTAGCGGGGGGGCCTATGTTCTTC. The chain combines TRBV7-2 with TRBJ2-1; the match to TRBD2 covers 15 bases. CDR1 SGHTA and CDR2 FQGNSA come from the germline V gene. The CDR3 runs 14 residues. Germline trimming cut 4 bases from V and 15 bases from J; bases unmatched to any gene: 7.

The count of this clone is one. The rearrangement links TRBV5-4 to TRBJ2-1, with 8 bases matching TRBD2. V lost 2 bases and J lost 6; bases outside the gene matches: 7. The CDR3 spans 15 residues. Germline V gives CDR1 SGHNT, CDR2 YYREEE (reference sequence). The CDR3 reads CASSLAGVSGNEQFF. CDR3 nucleotide sequence: TGTGCCAGCAGCTTAGCGGGAGTATCTGGCAATGAGCAGTTCTTC.

The chain combines TRBV7-9 with TRBJ2-7, with D perhaps matching TRBD1 (5 bases). This CDR3 region has 13 residues. V was clipped by 2 bases and J by 2 bases, with 7 bases between them. Germline lookup yields CDR1 SEHNR and CDR2 FQNEAQ (reference sequence). CDR3 sequence (DNA): TGTGCCAGCAGCTTAACAGGAGCCTACGAGCAGTACTTC. Translation gives CASSLTGAYEQYF.

This clone appeared once. The chain carries TRBV18 and TRBJ2-5; tentative D call: TRBD2 (6 bases). The CDR3 has 15 residues. Germline V gene lookup returns CDR1 KGHSH and CDR2 LQKENI. The V end was cut by 2 bases, the J end by 2 bases, with 12 bases between. In nucleotides, the CDR3 is TGTGCCAGCTCACCAGTGGGGGGAGAACAAGAGACCCAGTACTTC. This translates into CASSPVGGEQETQYF.

The chain is built from TRBV11-2 and TRBJ2-3, with 7 nucleotides matching TRBD2. The CDR3 consists of 15 residues. Germline V lookup: CDR1 SGHAT, CDR2 FQNNGV. After removal of 6 bases from V and 0 bases from J, the junction contained 6 bases not matched to a gene. The chain's CDR3 is CASRSDSGSTDTQYF. CDR3 bases: TGTGCCAGCAGGTCTGATAGCGGGAGCACAGATACGCAGTATTTT.

This chain uses TRBV10-3 with TRBJ1-1; TRBD1 might be the D (5 bases). The CDR3 has 12 amino acids. Looked up from germline, CDR1 is ENHRY and CDR2 is SYGVKD. Trimming took 10 bases from V and 3 from J, leaving 12 bases between them. The CDR3 nucleotides read TGTGCCACCCAGGGTGAGTACACTGAAGCTTTCTTT. It translates to CATQGEYTEAFF.

V usage is TRBV7-2 and J usage is TRBJ2-7, with 9 nucleotides matching TRBD2. J lost 4 bases, V lost 1 base, and 11 bases had no gene match. Germline CDR1 and CDR2: SGHTA and FQGNSA. The CDR3 is 17 residues long. This chain's CDR3 is CASSLEPPGLAKYEQYF. In DNA, the CDR3 is TGTGCCAGCAGCTTAGAGCCACCGGGACTAGCCAAATACGAGCAGTACTTC.

J is TRBJ2-1 and V is TRBV29-1; maybe TRBD1 (6 bases). Trimming took 4 bases from V and 8 from J, leaving 18 bases between them. There are 14 residues in the CDR3. Germline CDR1 SQVTM, CDR2 ANQGSEA. CDR3 nucleotides: TGCAGCGTTGTAGCTTTGGGGGCAGTGGATGAGCAGTTCTTC. Translated, it gives CSVVALGAVDEQFF.

The chain is built from TRBV11-1 and TRBJ2-3; 8 nucleotides line up with TRBD1. Germline lookup yields CDR1 SGHAT and CDR2 FQDESV (reference sequence). This CDR3 region has 15 residues. With 7 bases clipped from V and 4 bases from J, the junction kept 10 bases outside the gene matches. For the CDR3, the DNA is TGTGCCAGCACCCCCCAGGGGGCCAGCGCAGATACGCAGTATTTT. Translation: CASTPQGASADTQYF.

This clone is a singleton in its sample. V gene TRBV10-1 combines with J gene TRBJ1-1; tentatively, D is TRBD1 (5 bases). This CDR3 has 12 residues. V lost 2 bases and J 7 bases, leaving 8 bases between the germline ends. CDR1 is WNHNN and CDR2 is SYGVQD in the germline V gene (reference sequence). CDR3 nucleotides: TGCGCCAGCAGTGAGGTGGGGGGTGAAGCTTTCTTT. Translation gives CASSEVGGEAFF.